This TCR beta chain was obtained from a study of T cell responses to AZD1222 COVID-19 vaccine. Overall study context: Pooled together were second doses at about 4 or about 12 weeks.

Method: immunoSEQ multiplex PCR; TCRdb's copy keeps in-frame clones and lacks some. The sample consists of 100,000 or so clones, about 86% of them appearing once. In the case of this clone: What it binds is not known.

The study, taken as a whole, reports: A rise in Spike-specific TCR breadth and depth followed two AZD1222 doses.

The sequence came from an adult in good health. This sample comprised peripheral blood, obtained on day 0 of AZD1222 vaccination.

CDR3 DNA: TGTGCCAGCAGCCCGTGGGACAGGGGGCGTCTTAACTATGGCTACACCTTC. Amino acid sequence: CASSPWDRGRLNYGYTF. The gene calls are TRBV14 and TRBJ1-2, with 12 bases identical to TRBD1. Germline values: CDR1 SGHDN, CDR2 FVKESK. This CDR3 comprises 17 residues. With V trimmed by 4 bases and J by 1 base, 7 bases remained unmatched.